These 22 T cell receptor beta chains came from one sample sequenced in a study of blood T cells in healthy people across ages. Sample-barcoded 5' priming and a J-beta primer mix drove a second PCR of 7 to 11 cycles. TCRdb redid the calling of the 5' RACE reads with MiXCR, one entry per CDR3 protein. The sample lists about 1,500,000 distinct CDR3 sequences; around 42% were seen once. Input material: blood. These TCRs come from a woman between 18 and 29 years old in good health.

This rearrangement joins TRBV27 to TRBJ2-1, with 10 bases identical to TRBD2. Trimming took 6 bases from V and 7 from J; bases not matched to a gene: 9. Germline V gene sequence: CDR1 MNHEY, CDR2 SMNVEV (reference sequence). The CDR3 runs 15 residues. The CDR3 coding sequence is TGTGCCAGCAGCTCCAGCGGGGGGGTGGTAAATGAGCAGTTCTTC. Amino acid sequence: CASSSSGGVVNEQFF.

V and J are TRBV4-1 and TRBJ1-2, with D uncertain. This CDR3 is built from 16 residues. V lost 1 base, J lost 0 bases, and 12 bases lay in between. CDR1 is MGHRA, CDR2 YSYEKL, per germline. CDR3 residues: CASSQGLGFANYGYTF. Written as DNA, the CDR3 is TGCGCCAGCAGCCAAGGGTTGGGATTCGCTAACTATGGCTACACCTTC.

This chain uses TRBV5-1 with TRBJ2-3, with 9 bases aligning to TRBD2. Trimming cost V 7 bases and J 1 base; bases outside gene matches: 4. CDR1 and CDR2 (germline): SGHRS, YFSETQ. The CDR3 has 14 amino acids. The DNA for the CDR3 is TGCGCCAGCGCTAGGACTAGCGGCACAGATACGCAGTATTTT. Amino acid sequence: CASARTSGTDTQYF.

The chain couples TRBV20-1 to TRBJ2-7, with TRBD1 matching 10 bases. Losses at the gene ends were 3 bases for V and 7 bases for J; bases not matched to a gene: 12. CDR3 length: 15 residues. Per germline, CDR1 DFQATT and CDR2 SNEGSKA (reference sequence). In DNA form, the CDR3 reads TGCAGTGCTAGTCCCGGGACAGGGGCAACCTGGGAGCAGTACTTC. This translates into CSASPGTGATWEQYF.

The chain is built from TRBV15 and TRBJ1-1; D not certain. In germline, CDR1 is LNHNV, CDR2 YYDKDF (reference sequence). The CDR3 is 15 amino acids. Between the trimmed V and J ends, which lost 8 bases and 0 bases, there was a span of 16 bases. The CDR3 DNA is TGTGCCACCGCAATTCACGCGGTTATGAACACTGAAGCTTTCTTT. Translating it yields CATAIHAVMNTEAFF. The full variable domain, with the rest looked up from reference TRBV15 and TRBJ1-1, is DAMVIQNPRYQVTQFGKPVTLSCSQTLNHNVMYWYQQKSSQAPKLLFHYYDKDFNNEADTPDNFQSRRPNTSFCFLDIRSPGLGDTAMYLCATAIHAVMNTEAFFGQGTRLTVV.

This clonotype has just a few counts. V is TRBV2 and J is TRBJ2-3; D remains unclear. The CDR3 totals 14 residues. The germline V and J ends were trimmed by 0 bases and 7 bases, with 11 bases remaining between them. CDR1 is SNHLY, CDR2 FYNNEI, per germline. Here the CDR3 reads CASSEAPEWNTQYF. CDR3 sequence (DNA): TGTGCCAGCAGTGAAGCGCCCGAGTGGAATACGCAGTATTTT. The complete variable domain, with remaining parts taken from reference TRBV2 and TRBJ2-3, reads EPEVTQTPSHQVTQMGQEVILRCVPISNHLYFYWYRQILGQKVEFLVSFYNNEISEKSEIFDDQFSVERPDGSNFTLKIRSTKLEDSAMYFCASSEAPEWNTQYFGPGTRLTVL.

The rearrangement joins TRBV20-1 to TRBJ2-4; D may be TRBD2 (5 bases). Germline-derived CDR1 and CDR2 are DFQATT and SNEGSKA (reference sequence). Trimming shortened V by 5 bases and J by 13 bases, and 12 bases separated the two germline ends. The CDR3 has 10 amino acids. The CDR3 here is CSADVREQYF. CDR3 DNA sequence: TGCAGTGCTGACGTGAGGGAGCAGTACTTC.

This clonotype was found a few times. This chain links TRBV7-9 with TRBJ2-1, with no clear D. Germline V gene sequence: CDR1 SEHNR, CDR2 FQNEAQ (reference sequence). This CDR3 is built from 16 residues. The V and J ends lost 3 bases and 13 bases respectively, with 25 bases between them. CDR3 in DNA: TGTGCCAGCAGCTTGTCGAGGAGTTCTCGAACGAAGCGCCAGTTCTTC. Its protein is CASSLSRSSRTKRQFF.

This clonotype was seen only a few times. The V call is TRBV5-1, the J call TRBJ2-1; D not certain. Trimming left V 0 bases short and J 2 bases short, with 9 bases between. The CDR3 covers 15 residues. The germline CDR1 and CDR2 sequences are SGHRS and YFSETQ. The CDR3 nucleotides are TGCGCCAGCAGCTTGGTGTCGGTGACCTACAATGAGCAGTTCTTC. Protein sequence: CASSLVSVTYNEQFF.

V gene TRBV6-2 or TRBV6-3 combines with J gene TRBJ1-2; TRBD1 is a possible D gene (5 bases). V was cut by 2 bases and J by 3 bases, with 13 bases left in between. This CDR3 has 15 amino acids. Germline lookup yields CDR1 MNHEY and CDR2 SVGEGT. The CDR3 protein is CASSYARATDYGYTF. The CDR3 bases are TGTGCCAGCAGTTACGCTCGGGCGACAGACTATGGCTACACCTTC.

The chain employs TRBV12-5 and TRBJ2-1; tentatively, D is TRBD2 (5 bases). The CDR3 totals 15 residues. V lost 1 base and J lost 6, with 13 bases in between. Per the germline V gene, CDR1 is LGHNT and CDR2 is FRNRAP. The CDR3 bases are TGTGCTAGTGGTTTGGAAGAGCGAGGAGGCAATGAGCAGTTCTTC. It yields the protein CASGLEERGGNEQFF.

The J gene is TRBJ1-3, the V gene TRBV20-1; no clear D. Per germline, CDR1 DFQATT and CDR2 SNEGSKA (reference sequence). CDR3 length: 12 amino acids. The V gene lost 4 bases and the J gene lost 0 bases, with 4 bases spanning the gap. The CDR3 loop is CSAKGSGNTIYF. The CDR3, as DNA: TGCAGTGCTAAGGGCTCTGGAAACACCATATATTTT.

The chain joins TRBV30 to TRBJ2-3; D is uncertain. The CDR3 covers 13 residues. V lost 0 bases and J 4 bases, leaving 8 bases between the germline ends. CDR1 is GTSNPN, CDR2 SVGIG, per germline (reference sequence). CDR3 residues: CAWSVIGSDTQYF. The DNA for the CDR3 is TGTGCCTGGAGTGTAATTGGGTCAGATACGCAGTATTTT.

The sample holds a few counts of this clonotype. At one end, the junction sequence differs from germline, possibly due to a read error. The chain links TRBV7-7 to TRBJ2-1; D is possibly TRBD2 (6 bases). This CDR3 contains 14 residues. The germline CDR1 and CDR2 sequences are SSHAT and FNYEAQ (reference sequence). The CDR3 protein is CASSPSLARGEQFF. DNA of the CDR3: TGTGCTAGCAGCCCGTCCCTAGCGCGGGGTGAGCAGTTCTTC.

V and J are TRBV30 and TRBJ2-5, with TRBD2 matching 9 bases. The J call is in doubt because the DNA end fits TRBJ2-7 better. There are 14 residues in the CDR3. Germline assignment: CDR1 GTSNPN and CDR2 SVGIG (reference sequence). CDR3 sequence (DNA): TGTGCCTGGAGTGTCGGAGCGGGGGGCCCCGAGCAGTACTTC. Its translation is CAWSVGAGGPEQYF.

This clonotype was observed a few times. V usage is TRBV6-5 and J usage is TRBJ1-1, with 8 bases fitting TRBD1. The CDR3 is 12 amino acids. Per germline, CDR1 MNHEY and CDR2 SVGAGI. V shed 5 bases, J shed 9 bases, and the junction held 5 bases outside the gene matches. CDR3 sequence (DNA): TGTGCCAGCAGTGACCGGACAGGGAAAGCTTTCTTT. This encodes CASSDRTGKAFF.

The V call is TRBV12-3 or TRBV12-4, the J call TRBJ2-3; D is ambiguous. The CDR3 length is 14 residues. Trimming left V 6 bases short and J 4 bases short, with 14 bases between. The CDR3 is CASSPRPGPDTQYF. CDR3 nucleotides: TGTGCCAGCAGCCCGCGACCAGGCCCAGATACGCAGTATTTT.

In this sample, this clonotype turned up a few times. J is TRBJ2-3 and V is TRBV4-1, with 7 bases aligning to TRBD2. The CDR3 has 13 residues. CDR1 and CDR2 from the germline V gene are MGHRA and YSYEKL. V dropped 8 bases and J dropped 5; count of bases not matched to a gene: 7. The CDR3 here is CASHPSGKDTQYF. The CDR3 DNA reads as TGCGCCAGCCACCCTAGCGGAAAAGATACGCAGTATTTT.

This clonotype was observed a handful of times. CDR3 region: CASGLPQGVLFF. For the CDR3, the DNA is TGTGCTAGTGGTTTGCCACAGGGGGTTCTGTTCTTC. This chain uses TRBV12-5 with TRBJ2-1; 8 nucleotides agree with TRBD1. There are 12 residues in the CDR3. V was pared by 2 bases and J by 15 bases, with 6 bases of the junction left unmatched. CDR1 and CDR2 from the germline V gene are LGHNT and FRNRAP.

The chain uses TRBV28 and TRBJ2-5; 9 bases agree with TRBD2. The last part of the DNA fits TRBJ2-7 better; the J call may be wrong. The CDR3 is made up of 15 amino acids. Germline V gene data show CDR1 as MDHEN and CDR2 as SYDVKM. The CDR3 coding sequence is TGTGCCAGCAGGGGAAGGTCAGCGGGGGGCCACGAGCAGTACTTC. Its protein product is CASRGRSAGGHEQYF.

This clonotype was seen only a few times. The rearrangement joins TRBV20-1 to TRBJ2-2, with TRBD1 identical over 11 bases. Trimming cost V 0 bases and J 6 bases; bases outside gene matches: 9. Germline values: CDR1 DFQATT, CDR2 SNEGSKA (reference sequence). The CDR3 spans 17 residues. The CDR3 nucleotides are TGCAGTGCTAGAGATAGCCCCGGGACAGGGGGATCCGGGGAGCTGTTTTTT. Protein sequence: CSARDSPGTGGSGELFF.

This clonotype was picked up a small number of times. DNA of the CDR3: TGTGCCAGCAGCTTACCTCTTGGGGGGAACTCCTACGAGCAGTACTTC. It is translated as CASSLPLGGNSYEQYF. The rearrangement uses TRBV27 and TRBJ2-7, with D possibly matching TRBD2 (6 bases). Deletions cut 6 bases from V and 0 bases from J, with 18 bases between. The CDR3 length is 16 residues. CDR1 MNHEY and CDR2 SMNVEV come from the germline V gene (reference sequence).